In this sample, the clone carrying this TCR beta chain turned up a few times. Germline V gene lookup returns CDR1 SEHNR and CDR2 FQNEAQ (reference sequence). CDR3 length equals 17 residues. Trimming cost V 4 bases and J 2 bases; bases outside gene matches: 10. PCR was performed using 60 Vbeta and 13 Jbeta primers. The method was immunoSEQ multiplex PCR; TCRdb's version includes in-frame clones alone and lacks a portion of them. The table has a few hundred thousand clones, about 81% seen once; the top ten hold 7% to 9%. These data are taken from a study of cytomegalovirus exposure and HLA in healthy donors.

The chain has TRBV7-9 and TRBJ2-2; 7 positions match TRBD2. The sequenced sample was PBMCs. This sequence originates from a woman in her fifties or sixties in good health and CMV-seropositive. CDR3 sequence (DNA): TGTGCCAGCAGCTCCCCGGTTGGGGGGGTAAACACCGGGGAGCTGTTTTTT. It is translated as CASSSPVGGVNTGELFF.